The present T cell receptor (beta chain) was sequenced within a study of CD8 T cells in Susac syndrome. The CDR3 sequence is 16 residues long. V was cut by 5 bases and J by 1 base, with 17 bases left in between. The germline V gene has CDR1 DFQATT and CDR2 SNEGSKA (reference sequence). As regards this clonotype: Its antigen is undetermined.

Overall study results and limits: Susac-specific public clones were found in both the total CD8+ and the CD8+ TEMRA repertoires, with around 16 in the former and several in the latter. Susac CD8+ clonal expansion peaked in TEMRA cells and active patients.

From blood CD8+ and CD4+ T cells, the TCR beta chain was sequenced. With random hexamers, roughly 0.5 to 1 ug RNA was reverse transcribed. Amplification of TCR beta CDR3 spanned 54 Vbeta and 13 Jbeta via immunoSEQ multiplex PCR. TCRdb ran MiXCR on the immunoSEQ multiplex PCR reads and lists one entry per CDR3 protein. The data hold about 83,000 distinct CDR3 sequences, with about 95% observed a single time. This clonotype originated in a human donor with Susac syndrome. The chain is built from TRBV20-1 and TRBJ1-4; D is perhaps TRBD1 (5 bases). The material sequenced was CD8+ T cells from PBMCs. This CDR3 reads CSAYNPGLRTNEKLFF. The DNA for the CDR3 is TGCAGTGCTTATAACCCGGGACTCAGAACTAATGAAAAACTGTTTTTT.